The present entry profiles one T cell receptor (beta chain) with its context. Its antigen is undetermined. This record comes from a study of siplizumab effects on memory and regulatory T cells. The CDR3 length is 15 residues. The germline V and J ends were trimmed by 6 bases and 4 bases, with 19 bases remaining between them. Per germline, CDR1 SGHDT and CDR2 YYEEEE. Whole-study findings and limits: Fewer alloreactive sequences mapped to unstimulated CD4+ memory cells under siplizumab. Just a small share of alloreactive clones was traced back to unstimulated subsets. No assignable naive or memory phenotype existed for roughly 80-96% of proliferating CD4+ or CD8+ clones.

Method: immunoSEQ multiplex PCR; TCRdb's copy keeps in-frame clones and lacks some. Of about 100,000 clones detected, 75% to 95% appear once; the ten largest clones hold around 0.15%. The sequencing sample was made of CD4+ T cells sorted from blood. The TCR was taken from a human donor in good health. This sequence joins TRBV5-6 and TRBJ2-5; D possibly corresponds to TRBD1 (8 bases). CDR3 nucleotide sequence: TGTGCCAGCACCCTGTACACAGGGGGGGGAGAGACCCAGTACTTC. It specifies CASTLYTGGGETQYF.